The clone carrying this T cell receptor beta chain is classed as medium-sized. Its antigen remains unknown. Original methodology: Differences in CDR3 between clinicopathological groups were drawn on to build a classifier intended to discriminate distant-metastatic papillary thyroid cancer patients. TCRdb re-clonotyped the PCR reads via MiXCR. The V and J calls reflect TCRdb's pipeline rather than the authors' work. The repertoire includes 23,000 or so clones, roughly 19% of them detected once, and over 25% sits in the top ten. These data are taken from a study of metastatic and nonmetastatic thyroid tumors. Thyroid surgery was preceded by no treatment in any patient. Study findings and constraints: It was reported that TCR beta diversity was significantly higher in malignant thyroid tumors than benign nodules, in blood and tumor.

Sequenced input: blood. The receptor was isolated from a male donor with papillary thyroid cancer or a benign thyroid nodule (not recorded which). Some clones in this sample may be carry-over from other donors' samples.

The CDR3 DNA sequence: TGCGCCAGCAGCCAAGATCACGGAGAAAAACTGTTTTTT. This translates into CASSQDHGEKLFF. The V and J genes are TRBV4-3 and TRBJ1-4; D not certain. From germline, CDR1 is LGHNA and CDR2 YSLEER. Trimming removed 0 bases from V and 8 bases from J, with 7 bases in between. The CDR3 is 13 amino acids.